The source of this TCR beta chain is a study of identical twins. Findings and limits, study-wide: While abundant cord blood beta clonotypes carried fewer insertions, memory repertoires showed no such pattern. Twin-shared out-of-frame alpha sequences were enriched for low generation probability.

The table lists this clonotype with many counts. Its antigen is not known. The CDR3 is 12 amino acids. Germline V gene data show CDR1 as SGHTA and CDR2 as FQGNSA. V was shortened by 3 bases and J by 5 bases, with 7 bases between the two germline ends. Unique molecular identifiers were present on the cDNA, and a universal primer site came from template switching. TCRdb re-derived calls from the 5' RACE reads in MiXCR, one entry per CDR3 protein. The repertoire consists of 700,000 or so distinct CDR3 sequences, with approximately 22% occurring once and the leading ten covering about 4.3%. These data also formed part of another study, on T cells expressing NK-cell markers. As reported in that work: HCMV specificity of the expanded NKG2C+ T cell clones stayed unclear.

The chain joins TRBV7-2 to TRBJ2-5; no definite D call. The origin of this receptor is a woman between 18 and 29 years old in good health. Sequencing used PBMCs. The DNA for the CDR3 is TGTGCCAGCAGCTTTGAAGGGGAGACCCAGTACTTC. The encoded protein is CASSFEGETQYF.